Included here is one T cell receptor beta chain sequence, with context. The data were taken from a study of blood T cell repertoires in COVID-19. In the study overall: Sources were T cells, B-cell-depleted T cells, or PBMCs; the material itself was cDNA or gDNA.

The CDR3 sequence is 15 residues long. Trimming shortened V by 6 bases and J by 4 bases, and 18 bases separated the two germline ends. Looked up from germline, CDR1 is LNHDA and CDR2 is SQIVND (reference sequence). Sequencing used immunoSEQ multiplex PCR; TCRdb keeps in-frame clones, though not all of them. Among 65,000 to 70,000 clones listed, roughly 80% were seen once. The specimen sequenced was peripheral blood. This sequence was found in a man of 80 years or more with active COVID-19. V gene TRBV19 combines with J gene TRBJ1-2, with a tentative D call TRBD1 (5 bases). CDR3 DNA: TGTGCCAGTAGGGCCTCCCAAGGGGCTGCCTATGGCTACACCTTC. Translated, it gives CASRASQGAAYGYTF.